Each of the 16 T cell receptor beta chains below was sequenced from the same sample in a study of CD8+ T cells in alopecia areata. cDNA prepared by RNA extraction and subsequent reverse transcription served as the template for sequencing. Sequencing was performed with immunoSEQ multiplex PCR; in TCRdb, only in-frame clones are kept and a portion is missing. The sample includes hundreds of thousands of clones, roughly two thirds of them seen just once. The material was CD4+ T cells sorted from blood, obtained at week 0. These receptors all stem from a human donor with alopecia areata.

As for this clone: Here the CDR3 omits its conserved ending phenylalanine or tryptophan, so a read error is the likely source. The gene calls are TRBV29-1 and TRBJ1-1, with D unclear. CDR1 is SQVTM and CDR2 is ANQGSEA in the germline V gene. V was cut by 5 bases and J by 2 bases, with 12 bases left in between. The length of the CDR3 is 13 residues. CDR3 protein: CSVMPQFNTEAFL. The CDR3 DNA reads as TGCAGCGTTATGCCCCAGTTTAACACTGAAGCTTTCCTT.

The rearrangement joins TRBV30 to TRBJ1-2; D remains ambiguous. V lost 0 bases to trimming and J lost 2 bases, with 10 bases between them. The germline V gene has CDR1 GTSNPN and CDR2 SVGIG (reference sequence). This CDR3 is 14 amino acids long. CDR3 amino acids: CAWSVLRINYGYTF. DNA for the CDR3: TGTGCCTGGAGTGTTTTGAGGATCAACTATGGCTACACCTTC.

This clone was counted a few times. The chain has TRBV29-1 and TRBJ1-1, with D possibly matching TRBD1 (6 bases). The CDR3 runs to 15 residues. The V gene's germline CDR1 is SQVTM and CDR2 ANQGSEA. V dropped 1 base and J dropped 3 bases, with 15 bases sitting between them. This CDR3 is CSVEAGAGMYTEAFF. The CDR3 DNA reads TGCAGCGTTGAAGCGGGGGCAGGGATGTACACTGAAGCTTTCTTT.

The chain couples TRBV5-1 to TRBJ2-2; D remains unclear. Trimming took off 2 bases at V and 5 bases at J, with 10 bases between the two ends. This CDR3 comprises 14 residues. CDR1 SGHRS and CDR2 YFSETQ come from the germline V gene. CDR3 amino acids: CASSLGSHTGELFF. The DNA for the CDR3 is TGCGCCAGCAGCTTAGGAAGCCATACCGGGGAGCTGTTTTTT.

V usage is TRBV2 and J usage is TRBJ1-2, with D uncertain. The CDR3 is 12 amino acids. Germline-derived CDR1 and CDR2 are SNHLY and FYNNEI. V lost 6 bases and J lost 1, with 6 bases in between. CDR3 in amino acids: CASRLSNYGYTF. The CDR3 DNA follows: TGTGCCAGCAGGCTAAGTAACTATGGCTACACCTTC.

The rearrangement links TRBV7-9 to TRBJ2-5; 7 bases fit TRBD1. The CDR3 loop spans 15 amino acids. With V trimmed by 2 bases and J by 7 bases, 10 bases remained unmatched. Germline lookup yields CDR1 SEHNR and CDR2 FQNEAQ (reference sequence). The CDR3 is CASSLRTGLVTTQYF. Written as DNA, the CDR3 is TGTGCCAGCAGCTTAAGGACAGGCCTCGTGACGACCCAGTACTTC.

This clone was observed a few times. The chain has TRBV30 and TRBJ1-1; unclear D gene. Germline V lookup: CDR1 GTSNPN, CDR2 SVGIG (reference sequence). The CDR3 loop spans 14 amino acids. Trimming took off 0 bases at V and 1 base at J, with 9 bases between the two ends. Here the CDR3 reads CAWSVTPANTEAFF. CDR3 nucleotide sequence: TGTGCCTGGAGTGTAACCCCAGCGAACACTGAAGCTTTCTTT. Full variable domain (outside the CDR3, taken from reference TRBV30 and TRBJ1-1): SQTIHQWPATLVQPVGSPLSLECTVEGTSNPNLYWYRQAAGRGLQLLFYSVGIGQISSEVPQNLSASRPQDRQFILSSKKLLLSDSGFYLCAWSVTPANTEAFFGQGTRLTVV.

In its sample, this clone was seen a few times. The chain links TRBV5-1 to TRBJ1-2; 11 nucleotides match TRBD1. The V and J ends lost 3 bases and 1 base, in that order; junction bases with no gene match: 8. This CDR3 has 17 amino acids. Germline CDR1 reads SGHRS; CDR2 reads YFSETQ. The CDR3 DNA follows: TGCGCCAGCAGCTGGACAGGGGGCGCTTTTAATAACTATGGCTACACCTTC. It specifies CASSWTGGAFNNYGYTF.

This chain links TRBV30 with TRBJ2-5; 7 bases align to TRBD1. With V trimmed by 4 bases and J by 1 base, 3 bases remained unmatched. The CDR3 covers 13 residues. The germline gives CDR1 GTSNPN, CDR2 SVGIG (reference sequence). The CDR3 region is CAWNRDSQETQYF. CDR3 nucleotide sequence: TGTGCCTGGAACCGGGACAGCCAAGAGACCCAGTACTTC. Full variable domain (outside the CDR3, taken from reference TRBV30 and TRBJ2-5): SQTIHQWPATLVQPVGSPLSLECTVEGTSNPNLYWYRQAAGRGLQLLFYSVGIGQISSEVPQNLSASRPQDRQFILSSKKLLLSDSGFYLCAWNRDSQETQYFGPGTRLLVL.

The chain uses TRBV5-1 and TRBJ2-1; the D gene is possibly TRBD1 (5 bases). The CDR3 totals 15 residues. V lost 4 bases to trimming and J lost 5 bases, with 16 bases between them. Germline CDR1 is SGHRS and CDR2 is YFSETQ. The CDR3, as DNA: TGCGCCAGCAGCCCCTGGGCAGGGTCGGACAATGAGCAGTTCTTC. As protein: CASSPWAGSDNEQFF.

The table lists this clone with a few counts. The genes are TRBV29-1 and TRBJ2-7, with a tentative D call TRBD1 (6 bases). The CDR3 extends over 14 amino acids. Trimming pared 7 bases from V and 3 bases from J, leaving 19 bases between. Germline V gene sequence: CDR1 SQVTM, CDR2 ANQGSEA. CDR3 in amino acids: CSAGGNDRNYEQYF. Written as DNA, the CDR3 is TGCAGCGCTGGGGGAAACGACAGGAACTACGAGCAGTACTTC.

V usage is TRBV30 and J usage is TRBJ2-5; perhaps TRBD2 as D (5 bases). The CDR3 loop spans 12 amino acids. Trimming took off 2 bases at V and 3 bases at J, with 7 bases between the two ends. Looked up from germline, CDR1 is GTSNPN and CDR2 is SVGIG (reference sequence). The CDR3: CAWSPAEETQYF. CDR3 sequence (DNA): TGTGCCTGGAGTCCAGCGGAAGAGACCCAGTACTTC.

The chain joins TRBV5-6 to TRBJ2-7; D might be TRBD1 (6 bases). V shed 4 bases and J shed 7 bases, with 18 bases lying between them. From germline, CDR1 is SGHDT and CDR2 YYEEEE. The length of the CDR3 is 14 residues. The CDR3 DNA is TGTGCCAGCAGCGGGCTGACAGGATACAAAGAGCAGTACTTC. Translating gives CASSGLTGYKEQYF.

This clone has a handful of counts. The V and J genes are TRBV5-6 and TRBJ1-2, with TRBD1 identical over 10 bases. CDR1 is SGHDT and CDR2 is YYEEEE in the germline V gene. With 4 bases clipped from V and 7 bases from J, the junction kept 7 bases outside the gene matches. The CDR3 length is 14 residues. The CDR3 loop reads CASSGGTGDSGYTF. The DNA for the CDR3 is TGTGCCAGCAGCGGCGGGACAGGGGACTCTGGCTACACCTTC.

This chain links TRBV29-1 with TRBJ2-3, with D possibly called TRBD1 or TRBD2 (6 bases each). V was trimmed by 0 bases and J by 4 bases, leaving 14 bases between them. The germline V gene has CDR1 SQVTM and CDR2 ANQGSEA. This CDR3 region has 15 residues. The CDR3 here is CSVEDYEGGPDTQYF. In nucleotides, the CDR3 is TGCAGCGTTGAAGATTATGAGGGGGGCCCAGATACGCAGTATTTT.

The chain has TRBV2 and TRBJ1-6, with D possibly matching TRBD1 (5 bases). V was clipped by 4 bases and J by 5 bases, with 12 bases between them. The CDR3 totals 15 residues. Per germline, CDR1 SNHLY and CDR2 FYNNEI. The CDR3 nucleotides are TGTGCCAGCAGTGGCTTCAGGGATCATAATTCACCCCTCCACTTT. Translating it yields CASSGFRDHNSPLHF.